The rows below give T cell receptor beta chains drawn from one sample of a study of vaccination and CD4 T cells after COVID-19. Their antigen targets remain unknown. TCRdb ran MiXCR on the PCR reads and lists one entry per CDR3 protein. The table lists about 18,000 distinct CDR3 sequences, approximately 45% of them singletons. Material: CD4+ T cells from blood, cultured in vitro, obtained about 7 months after SARS-CoV-2 vaccination. The receptor source for this set is a human donor who had recovered from COVID-19. The CDR3 runs from the conserved cysteine through the conserved F or W. A D gene is named only where the DNA matches it firmly. Only some rows state a clone size, as once, few, many or a class for expanded clones.

d_call: TRBD2
v_call: TRBV20-1
cdr3_length: 14
j_call: TRBJ2-7
clone_size: NA
cdr3_nt: TGCAGTGCCCTCCTAGCGGGGAGCTCCTACGAGCAGTACTTC
cdr3_aa: CSALLAGSSYEQYF

d_call: TRBD1
v_call: TRBV20-1
cdr3_length: 10
j_call: TRBJ1-2
clone_size: few
cdr3_nt: TGCAGTGCTTGGACAGGAGGCTACACCTTC
cdr3_aa: CSAWTGGYTF

d_call: NA
v_call: TRBV15
cdr3_length: 15
j_call: TRBJ2-4
clone_size: NA
cdr3_nt: TGTGCCACCAGCAGAGGGGGAGGGGGCGAAAACATTCAGTACTTC
cdr3_aa: CATSRGGGGENIQYF

d_call: TRBD2
v_call: TRBV27
cdr3_length: 16
j_call: TRBJ2-7
clone_size: NA
cdr3_nt: TGTGCCAGCAGTTTAATTTCCGGGAGGGGGGCTTACGAGCAGTACTTC
cdr3_aa: CASSLISGRGAYEQYF

d_call: NA
v_call: TRBV6-1
cdr3_length: 15
j_call: TRBJ2-7
clone_size: few
cdr3_nt: TGTGCCAGCACCCCTACCGGGACTGCGACCTACGAGCAGTACTTC
cdr3_aa: CASTPTGTATYEQYF

d_call: NA
v_call: TRBV7-8
cdr3_length: 16
j_call: TRBJ2-1
clone_size: NA
cdr3_nt: TGTGCCAGCAGCATTGGTCGGGGGAGCTCCTACAATGAGCAGTTCTTC
cdr3_aa: CASSIGRGSSYNEQFF

d_call: NA
v_call: TRBV10-3
cdr3_length: 14
j_call: TRBJ1-5
clone_size: few
cdr3_nt: TGTGCCATCAGTGGGGACTTTAGCAATCAGCCCCAGCATTTT
cdr3_aa: CAISGDFSNQPQHF

d_call: NA
v_call: TRBV7-2
cdr3_length: 15
j_call: TRBJ2-1
clone_size: NA
cdr3_nt: TGTGCCAGCAGCTTATTCTCCGGGAGAAGGGGTGAGCAGTTCTTC
cdr3_aa: CASSLFSGRRGEQFF

d_call: NA
v_call: TRBV19
cdr3_length: 15
j_call: TRBJ2-7
clone_size: NA
cdr3_nt: TGTGCCAGTAGTATTTCAATGGGACAAAGATACGAGCAGTACTTC
cdr3_aa: CASSISMGQRYEQYF

d_call: TRBD1
v_call: TRBV19
cdr3_length: 15
j_call: TRBJ2-7
clone_size: NA
cdr3_nt: TGTGCCAGTCGCGCCGCAGGGGGTGAGGCCTACGAGCAGTACTTC
cdr3_aa: CASRAAGGEAYEQYF

d_call: NA
v_call: TRBV6-1
cdr3_length: 13
j_call: TRBJ2-7
clone_size: NA
cdr3_nt: TGTGCCAGCAGAAGGGACACGATCTACGAGCAGTACTTC
cdr3_aa: CASRRDTIYEQYF

d_call: TRBD1
v_call: TRBV5-1
cdr3_length: 17
j_call: TRBJ2-1
clone_size: NA
cdr3_nt: TGCGCCAGCAGCTGGGACGACAGGGGCGGCTCCTACAATGAGCAGTTCTTC
cdr3_aa: CASSWDDRGGSYNEQFF

d_call: TRBD1
v_call: TRBV15
cdr3_length: 17
j_call: TRBJ1-2
clone_size: few
cdr3_nt: TGTGCCACCAGCAGAGATCGGGGACAGGGTTCCAGCTATGGCTACACCTTC
cdr3_aa: CATSRDRGQGSSYGYTF

d_call: NA
v_call: TRBV7-2
cdr3_length: 14
j_call: TRBJ1-1
clone_size: few
cdr3_nt: TGTGCCAGCAGCGTAGCGGCCGGGATTGTTGAAGCTTTCTTT
cdr3_aa: CASSVAAGIVEAFF

d_call: NA
v_call: TRBV6-1
cdr3_length: 12
j_call: TRBJ1-1
clone_size: NA
cdr3_nt: TGTGCCAGCAGAGTCACAGACACTGAAGCTTTCTTT
cdr3_aa: CASRVTDTEAFF

d_call: NA
v_call: TRBV15
cdr3_length: 13
j_call: TRBJ2-3
clone_size: NA
cdr3_nt: TGTGCCACCAGCAGTGAGACACGGTATACGCAGTATTTT
cdr3_aa: CATSSETRYTQYF

d_call: TRBD1
v_call: TRBV6-5
cdr3_length: 15
j_call: TRBJ1-1
clone_size: NA
cdr3_nt: TGTGCCAGCAGTTATAAAGGGGGCCCTGGCACTGAAGCTTTCTTT
cdr3_aa: CASSYKGGPGTEAFF

d_call: NA
v_call: TRBV20-1
cdr3_length: 13
j_call: TRBJ1-3
clone_size: NA
cdr3_nt: TGCAGTGCTAGAGAGCCTTCTGGAAACACCATATATTTT
cdr3_aa: CSAREPSGNTIYF

d_call: TRBD2
v_call: TRBV7-2
cdr3_length: 18
j_call: TRBJ2-7
clone_size: NA
cdr3_nt: TGTGCCAGCAGCTTATTCGGGACTAGCGGGACCGCCCGCTACGAGCAGTACTTC
cdr3_aa: CASSLFGTSGTARYEQYF

d_call: TRBD1
v_call: TRBV27
cdr3_length: 15
j_call: TRBJ2-7
clone_size: medium-sized
cdr3_nt: TGTGCCAGCGGTGTCCGACAGGGGAGCTCGGGCGAGCAGTACTTC
cdr3_aa: CASGVRQGSSGEQYF

d_call: NA
v_call: TRBV14
cdr3_length: 14
j_call: TRBJ2-7
clone_size: NA
cdr3_nt: TGTGCCAGCAGCCAAGATTCGGGGATCTACGAGCAGTACTTC
cdr3_aa: CASSQDSGIYEQYF

d_call: NA
v_call: TRBV7-7
cdr3_length: 13
j_call: TRBJ1-2
clone_size: once
cdr3_nt: TGTGCTAGCAGCCCGGACACCCTCCACGGCTACACCTTC
cdr3_aa: CASSPDTLHGYTF

d_call: NA
v_call: TRBV20-1
cdr3_length: 13
j_call: TRBJ1-3
clone_size: few
cdr3_nt: TGCAGTGCTAGGCGGAACTCTGGAAACACCATATATTTT
cdr3_aa: CSARRNSGNTIYF

d_call: NA
v_call: TRBV21-1
cdr3_length: 15
j_call: TRBJ1-1
clone_size: few
cdr3_nt: TGTGCCAGCAGCAAAGAGCCCAGGGGGTCAGGTGAAGCTTTCTTT
cdr3_aa: CASSKEPRGSGEAFF

d_call: TRBD2
v_call: TRBV7-2
cdr3_length: 16
j_call: TRBJ2-7
clone_size: once
cdr3_nt: TGTGCCAGCAGCTTATTAGCGGGAGGGCCCTACTACGAGCAGTACTTC
cdr3_aa: CASSLLAGGPYYEQYF

d_call: TRBD2
v_call: TRBV20-1
cdr3_length: 15
j_call: TRBJ2-3
clone_size: NA
cdr3_nt: TGCAGTGCTGGGGCCGCGGGACTAGCGACAGATACGCAGTATTTT
cdr3_aa: CSAGAAGLATDTQYF

d_call: NA
v_call: TRBV20-1
cdr3_length: 13
j_call: TRBJ2-7
clone_size: medium-sized
cdr3_nt: TGCAGTGCTACTCCGGGACAATCGTACGAGCAGTACTTC
cdr3_aa: CSATPGQSYEQYF

d_call: NA
v_call: TRBV6-1
cdr3_length: 14
j_call: TRBJ1-6
clone_size: NA
cdr3_nt: TGTGCCAGCAGACCGGGGCGGAATAATTCACCCCTCCACTTT
cdr3_aa: CASRPGRNNSPLHF

d_call: NA
v_call: TRBV20-1
cdr3_length: 11
j_call: TRBJ2-3
clone_size: few
cdr3_nt: TGCAGTGCTAGAGGAACAGATACGCAGTATTTT
cdr3_aa: CSARGTDTQYF

d_call: TRBD2
v_call: TRBV18
cdr3_length: 18
j_call: TRBJ2-1
clone_size: NA
cdr3_nt: TGTGCCAGCTCACCGGGACTAGCGGGAGCTGGCTCCTACAATGAGCAGTTCTTC
cdr3_aa: CASSPGLAGAGSYNEQFF

d_call: NA
v_call: TRBV20-1
cdr3_length: 15
j_call: TRBJ2-3
clone_size: NA
cdr3_nt: TGCAGTGCTACTCGTAAGGGAGGTAGCACAGATACGCAGTATTTT
cdr3_aa: CSATRKGGSTDTQYF

d_call: NA
v_call: TRBV24-1
cdr3_length: 16
j_call: TRBJ1-5
clone_size: NA
cdr3_nt: TGTGCCACCAGTGATCCCCGGGACGGGGACAATCAGCCCCAGCATTTT
cdr3_aa: CATSDPRDGDNQPQHF

d_call: NA
v_call: TRBV5-4
cdr3_length: 13
j_call: TRBJ2-5
clone_size: NA
cdr3_nt: TGTGCCAGCCAGGGGCGGGTAGGGGAGACCCAGTACTTC
cdr3_aa: CASQGRVGETQYF

d_call: TRBD1
v_call: TRBV24-1
cdr3_length: 15
j_call: TRBJ2-5
clone_size: NA
cdr3_nt: TGTGCCACCAGTGAGCTAGAGACAGGGCGGGAGACCCAGTACTTC
cdr3_aa: CATSELETGRETQYF

d_call: TRBD1
v_call: TRBV6-2/TRBV6-3
cdr3_length: 15
j_call: TRBJ1-2
clone_size: NA
cdr3_nt: TGTGCCAGCAGGAAGACAGGGGGCGGTAACTATGGCTACACCTTC
cdr3_aa: CASRKTGGGNYGYTF